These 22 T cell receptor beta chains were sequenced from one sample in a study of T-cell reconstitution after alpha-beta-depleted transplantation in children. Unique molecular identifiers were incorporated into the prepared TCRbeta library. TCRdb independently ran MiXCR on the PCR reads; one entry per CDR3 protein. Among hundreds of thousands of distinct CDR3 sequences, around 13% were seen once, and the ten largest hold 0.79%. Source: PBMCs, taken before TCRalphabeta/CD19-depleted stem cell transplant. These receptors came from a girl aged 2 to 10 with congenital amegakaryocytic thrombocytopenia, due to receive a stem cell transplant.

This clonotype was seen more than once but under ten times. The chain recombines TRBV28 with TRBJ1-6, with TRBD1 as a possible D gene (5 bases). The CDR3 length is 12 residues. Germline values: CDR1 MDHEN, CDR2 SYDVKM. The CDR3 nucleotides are TGTGCGATCAACCGGGACCGCCAACCCCTCCACTTT. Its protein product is CAINRDRQPLHF.

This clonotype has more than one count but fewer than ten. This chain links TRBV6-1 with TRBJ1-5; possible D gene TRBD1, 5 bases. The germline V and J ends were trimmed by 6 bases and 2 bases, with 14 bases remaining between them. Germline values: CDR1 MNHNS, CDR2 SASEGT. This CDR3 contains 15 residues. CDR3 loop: CASSPRQGRNQPQHF. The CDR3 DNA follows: TGTGCCAGCAGCCCCCGGCAGGGCCGCAATCAGCCCCAGCATTTT.

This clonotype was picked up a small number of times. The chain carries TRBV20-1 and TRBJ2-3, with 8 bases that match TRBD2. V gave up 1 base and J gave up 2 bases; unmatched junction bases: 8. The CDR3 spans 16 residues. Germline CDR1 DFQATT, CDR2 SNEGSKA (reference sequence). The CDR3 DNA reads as TGCAGTGCTAGAGGCAGCGGGAGTTTCCACACAGATACGCAGTATTTT. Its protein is CSARGSGSFHTDTQYF.

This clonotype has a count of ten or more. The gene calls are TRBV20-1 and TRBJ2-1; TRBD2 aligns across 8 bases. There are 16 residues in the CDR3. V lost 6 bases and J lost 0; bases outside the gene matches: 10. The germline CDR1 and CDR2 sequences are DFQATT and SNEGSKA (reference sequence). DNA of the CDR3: TGCAGTGCCCCGGGGGGGGTAGCGAACTCCTACAATGAGCAGTTCTTC. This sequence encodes CSAPGGVANSYNEQFF.

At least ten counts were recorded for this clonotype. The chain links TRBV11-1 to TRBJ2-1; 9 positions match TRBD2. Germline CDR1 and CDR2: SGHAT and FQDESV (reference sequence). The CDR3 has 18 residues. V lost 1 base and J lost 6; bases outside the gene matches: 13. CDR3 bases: TGTGCCAGCAGCTTAGGTCTATTCCAGCGGGAGGCCGTCAATGAGCAGTTCTTC. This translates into CASSLGLFQREAVNEQFF.

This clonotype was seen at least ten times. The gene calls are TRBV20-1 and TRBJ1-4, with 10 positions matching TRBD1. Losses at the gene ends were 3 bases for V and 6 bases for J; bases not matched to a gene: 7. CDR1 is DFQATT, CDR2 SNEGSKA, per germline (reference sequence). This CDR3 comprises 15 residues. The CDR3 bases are TGCAGTGCTAGCAAAGCCGGGACAGGGGATGAAAAACTGTTTTTT. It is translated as CSASKAGTGDEKLFF.

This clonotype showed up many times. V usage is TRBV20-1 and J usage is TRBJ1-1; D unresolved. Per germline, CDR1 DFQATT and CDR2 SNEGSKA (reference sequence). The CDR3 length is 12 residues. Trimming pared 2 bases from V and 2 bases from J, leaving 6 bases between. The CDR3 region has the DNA TGCAGTGCTAGATCGACCAACACTGAAGCTTTCTTT. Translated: CSARSTNTEAFF.

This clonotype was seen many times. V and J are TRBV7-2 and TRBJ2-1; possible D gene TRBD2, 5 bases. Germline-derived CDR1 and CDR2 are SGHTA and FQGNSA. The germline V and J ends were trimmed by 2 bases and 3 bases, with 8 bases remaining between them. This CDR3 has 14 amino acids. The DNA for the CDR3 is TGTGCCAGCAGCTTAAGGCGGGTCTACAATGAGCAGTTCTTC. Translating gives CASSLRRVYNEQFF.

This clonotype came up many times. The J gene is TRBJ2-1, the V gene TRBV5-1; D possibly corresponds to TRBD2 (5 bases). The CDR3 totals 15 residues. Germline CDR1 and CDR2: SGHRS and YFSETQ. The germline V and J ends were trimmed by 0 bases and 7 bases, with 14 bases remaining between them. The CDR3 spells CASSLGGPPGNEQFF. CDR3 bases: TGCGCCAGCAGCTTGGGGGGTCCCCCGGGGAATGAGCAGTTCTTC.

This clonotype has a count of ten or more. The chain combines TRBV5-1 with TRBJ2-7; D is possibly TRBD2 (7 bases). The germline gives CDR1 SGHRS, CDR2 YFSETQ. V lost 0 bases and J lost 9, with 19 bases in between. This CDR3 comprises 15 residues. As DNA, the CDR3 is TGCGCCAGCAGCTTGGAGCGGGACACGCACGAGGGGCAGTACTTC. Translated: CASSLERDTHEGQYF.

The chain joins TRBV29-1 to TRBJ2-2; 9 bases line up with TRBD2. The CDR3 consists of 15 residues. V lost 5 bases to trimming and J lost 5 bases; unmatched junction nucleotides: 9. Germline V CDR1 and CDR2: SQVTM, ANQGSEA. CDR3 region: CSVTPVAGETGELFF. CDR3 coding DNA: TGCAGCGTTACTCCCGTAGCGGGAGAAACCGGGGAGCTGTTTTTT.

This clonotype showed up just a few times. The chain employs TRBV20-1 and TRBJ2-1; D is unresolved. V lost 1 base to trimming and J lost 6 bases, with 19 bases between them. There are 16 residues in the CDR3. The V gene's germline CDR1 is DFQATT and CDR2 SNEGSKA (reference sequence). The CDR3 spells CSARVAVVVSPNEQFF. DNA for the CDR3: TGCAGTGCTAGAGTCGCGGTGGTCGTGTCCCCCAATGAGCAGTTCTTC.

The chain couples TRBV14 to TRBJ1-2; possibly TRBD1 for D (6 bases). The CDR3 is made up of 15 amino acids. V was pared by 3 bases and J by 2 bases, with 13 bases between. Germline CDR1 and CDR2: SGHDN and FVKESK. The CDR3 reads CASSQSRTDNYGYTF. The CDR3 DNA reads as TGTGCCAGCAGCCAGTCGCGGACAGACAACTATGGCTACACCTTC.

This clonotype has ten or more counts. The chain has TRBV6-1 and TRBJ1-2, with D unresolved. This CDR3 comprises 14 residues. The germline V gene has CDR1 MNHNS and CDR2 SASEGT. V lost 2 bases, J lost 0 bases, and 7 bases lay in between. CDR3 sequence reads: CASSERNTNYGYTF. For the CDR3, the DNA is TGTGCCAGCAGTGAAAGGAATACTAACTATGGCTACACCTTC.

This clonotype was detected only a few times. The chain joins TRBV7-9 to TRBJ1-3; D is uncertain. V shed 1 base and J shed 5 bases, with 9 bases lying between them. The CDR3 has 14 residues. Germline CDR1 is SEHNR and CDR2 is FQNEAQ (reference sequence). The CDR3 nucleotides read TGTGCCAGCAGCTTAGAAGTCTTCAGAAACACCATATATTTT. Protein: CASSLEVFRNTIYF.

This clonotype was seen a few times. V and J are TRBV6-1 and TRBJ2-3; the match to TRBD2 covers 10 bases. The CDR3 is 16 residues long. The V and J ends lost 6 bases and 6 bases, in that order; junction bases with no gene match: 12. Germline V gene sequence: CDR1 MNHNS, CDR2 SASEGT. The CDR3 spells CASSRDSGRAGDTQYF. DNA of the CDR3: TGTGCCAGCAGCCGCGACAGCGGGAGGGCCGGGGATACGCAGTATTTT.

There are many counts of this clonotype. The CDR3 loop is CASSYSSGTYTGELFF. The DNA for the CDR3 is TGTGCCAGCAGTTACTCGAGCGGGACCTACACCGGGGAGCTGTTTTTT. V usage is TRBV6-5 and J usage is TRBJ2-2; 7 bases map to TRBD2. Germline CDR1 MNHEY, CDR2 SVGAGI. V lost 0 bases, J lost 3 bases, and 4 bases stayed unmatched. The CDR3 totals 16 residues.

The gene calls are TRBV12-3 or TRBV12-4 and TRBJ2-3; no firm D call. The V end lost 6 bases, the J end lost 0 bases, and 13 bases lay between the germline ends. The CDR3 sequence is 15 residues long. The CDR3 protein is CASSQHHTSTDTQYF. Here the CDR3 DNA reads TGTGCCAGCAGCCAACACCACACTAGCACAGATACGCAGTATTTT.

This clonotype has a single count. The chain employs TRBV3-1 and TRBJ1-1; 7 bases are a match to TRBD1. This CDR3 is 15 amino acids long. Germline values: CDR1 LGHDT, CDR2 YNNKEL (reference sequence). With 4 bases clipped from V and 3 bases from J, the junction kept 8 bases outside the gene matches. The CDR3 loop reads CASSRLGQKDTEAFF. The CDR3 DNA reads TGTGCCAGCAGCCGCCTGGGACAGAAGGACACTGAAGCTTTCTTT.

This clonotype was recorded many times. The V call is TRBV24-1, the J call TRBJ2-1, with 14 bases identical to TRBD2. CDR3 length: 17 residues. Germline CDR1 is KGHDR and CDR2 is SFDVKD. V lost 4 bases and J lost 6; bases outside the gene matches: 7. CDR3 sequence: CATSDTGTSGRVNEQFF. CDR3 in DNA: TGTGCCACCAGTGACACCGGGACTAGCGGGAGAGTCAATGAGCAGTTCTTC.

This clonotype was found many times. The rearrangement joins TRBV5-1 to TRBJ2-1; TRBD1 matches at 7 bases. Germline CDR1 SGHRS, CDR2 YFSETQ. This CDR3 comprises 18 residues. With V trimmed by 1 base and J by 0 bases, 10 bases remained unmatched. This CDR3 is CASSLTPTGSGSYNEQFF. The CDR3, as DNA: TGCGCCAGCAGCTTGACCCCGACAGGGTCAGGCTCCTACAATGAGCAGTTCTTC.

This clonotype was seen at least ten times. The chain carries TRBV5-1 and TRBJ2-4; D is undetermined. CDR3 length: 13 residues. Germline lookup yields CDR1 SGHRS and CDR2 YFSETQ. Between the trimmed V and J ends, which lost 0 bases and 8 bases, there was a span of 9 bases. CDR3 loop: CASSLGSEDIQYF. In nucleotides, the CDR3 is TGCGCCAGCAGCTTGGGGTCCGAGGACATTCAGTACTTC.